The entry below gives a single T cell receptor (beta chain) sequence along with its context. This record belongs to a study of blood T cell repertoires in COVID-19. Study at large: Acute and convalescent COVID-19 samples came from the United States, Italy and Spain.

The germline V and J ends were trimmed by 7 bases and 0 bases, with 15 bases remaining between them. Germline-derived CDR1 and CDR2 are SGHTS and YDEGEE. The CDR3 totals 15 residues. Sequencing used immunoSEQ multiplex PCR; TCRdb keeps in-frame clones, though not all of them. The table lists about 330,000 clones, around 89% of them singletons. The sequencing sample was made of peripheral blood. This sequence was found in a young man who had recovered from COVID-19. The V gene is TRBV5-8, the J gene TRBJ2-3; D is perhaps TRBD2 (5 bases). The CDR3 is CASQLDGLSTDTQYF. The CDR3 coding sequence is TGTGCCAGCCAGTTGGACGGACTGAGCACAGATACGCAGTATTTT.